These 10 T cell receptor beta chains share one sample of origin, sequenced in a study of immune evolution from preneoplasia to lung adenocarcinoma. Here immunoSEQ multiplex PCR was the method, and the copy in TCRdb shows in-frame clones only, minus some. Of approximately 4,500 clones listed, 60% to 80% are singletons. The specimen was FFPE lung adenocarcinoma in situ tissue. All receptors derive from a person between 60 and 80 years old with lung adenocarcinoma.

The chain has TRBV7-9 and TRBJ2-5; the D call may be TRBD1 or TRBD2 (6 bases each). V lost 7 bases to trimming and J lost 5 bases, with 17 bases between them. The CDR3 loop spans 14 amino acids. Looked up from germline, CDR1 is SEHNR and CDR2 is FQNEAQ (reference sequence). CDR3 sequence (DNA): TGTGCCAGCACGAGGGGGGCAGGGGAGGAGACCCAGTACTTC. Translated: CASTRGAGEETQYF.

A word on this clone: This sample also contains other DNA sequences that code for the same CDR3. The gene calls are TRBV19 and TRBJ1-1; D is unclear. Trimming removed 3 bases from V and 1 base from J, with 9 bases in between. Per the germline V gene, CDR1 is LNHDA and CDR2 is SQIVND (reference sequence). The CDR3 loop spans 14 amino acids. The DNA of the CDR3 is TGTGCCAGTAGTATCGGACGGCCGAACACTGAAGCTTTCTTT. Translating it yields CASSIGRPNTEAFF.

V usage is TRBV4-3 and J usage is TRBJ1-2; tentatively, D is TRBD1 (6 bases). Trimming stripped 1 base from V and 1 base from J, with 10 bases between. Germline loops: CDR1 LGHNA, CDR2 YSLEER. The CDR3 sequence is 15 residues long. Written as DNA, the CDR3 is TGCGCCAGCAGCCAAGCGGGGGGGCTTAACTATGGCTACACCTTC. It translates to CASSQAGGLNYGYTF.

V is TRBV11-1 and J is TRBJ2-7; maybe TRBD1 (6 bases). Trimming pared 4 bases from V and 3 bases from J, leaving 16 bases between. The CDR3 covers 15 residues. Germline CDR1 SGHAT, CDR2 FQDESV (reference sequence). CDR3 in DNA: TGTGCCAGCAGCTGGGGGCCGGGACGGGACTACGAGCAGTACTTC. This sequence encodes CASSWGPGRDYEQYF.

This rearrangement joins TRBV7-2 to TRBJ1-6; 8 bases agree with TRBD1. V lost 6 bases, J lost 7 bases, and 2 bases stayed unmatched. The CDR3 extends over 13 amino acids. In germline, CDR1 is SGHTA, CDR2 FQGNSA. The CDR3 DNA follows: TGTGCCAGCAGGGGACAGGTGAATTCACCCCTCCACTTT. Its protein product is CASRGQVNSPLHF.

The CDR3, as DNA: TGTGCCAGAAGCCCTTCGACAGGGTCCCAGCCCCAGCATTTT. Its protein is CARSPSTGSQPQHF. V and J are TRBV5-3 and TRBJ1-5; 7 bases fit TRBD1. TRBV5-3 is filed as an ORF, its function uncertain. V lost 4 bases and J lost 7; bases outside the gene matches: 8. The CDR3 extends over 14 amino acids.

The J gene is TRBJ1-6, the V gene TRBV11-3; 7 positions match TRBD1. CDR1 and CDR2 (germline): SGHNT, YENEEA. Trimming at V came to 5 bases and at J to 11 bases, leaving 6 bases not matched to a gene. This CDR3 is built from 13 residues. CDR3 residues: CASSQRQGTPLHF. The CDR3 DNA sequence: TGTGCCAGCAGCCAAAGACAGGGAACACCCCTCCACTTT.

This clone was seen once. This chain joins TRBV7-2 and TRBJ2-3; TRBD2 is a possible D gene (5 bases). The CDR3 consists of 16 residues. Trimming shortened V by 3 bases and J by 1 base, and 14 bases separated the two germline ends. Germline V gene data show CDR1 as SGHTA and CDR2 as FQGNSA. The DNA of the CDR3 is TGTGCCAGCAGCTTCAACGGGGATAGCGGCACAGATACGCAGTATTTT. Its protein is CASSFNGDSGTDTQYF. Using reference TRBV7-2 and TRBJ2-3 for the parts outside the CDR3, the full variable domain is GAGVSQSPSNKVTEKGKDVELRCDPISGHTALYWYRQSLGQGLEFLIYFQGNSAPDKSGLPSDRFSAERTGGSVSTLTIQRTQQEDSAVYLCASSFNGDSGTDTQYFGPGTRLTVL.

V is TRBV6-5 and J is TRBJ2-7, with D perhaps TRBD1 (6 bases). The CDR3 is 14 amino acids. Trimming left V 2 bases short and J 5 bases short, with 13 bases between. From germline, CDR1 is MNHEY and CDR2 SVGAGI. This chain's CDR3 is CASSYDRGSNEQYF. The CDR3 nucleotides read TGTGCCAGCAGTTACGATAGGGGGAGCAACGAGCAGTACTTC.

The chain joins TRBV5-1 to TRBJ2-1, with TRBD2 identical over 13 bases. In germline, CDR1 is SGHRS, CDR2 YFSETQ. The CDR3 is 15 amino acids. Germline trimming cut 4 bases from V and 7 bases from J; bases unmatched to any gene: 5. CDR3: CASSAGLAGNNEQFF. CDR3 DNA: TGCGCCAGCAGCGCGGGACTAGCGGGGAATAATGAGCAGTTCTTC. Full variable domain (rest looked up from reference TRBV5-1 and TRBJ2-1): KAGVTQTPRYLIKTRGQQVTLSCSPISGHRSVSWYQQTPGQGLQFLFEYFSETQRNKGNFPGRFSGRQFSNSRSEMNVSTLELGDSALYLCASSAGLAGNNEQFFGPGTRLTVL.